These 29 T cell receptor beta chains share one sample of origin, sequenced in a study of blood T cells in healthy people across ages (dated by TCRdb to between 2015 and 2016). To prepare the library, 5' RACE was applied. Sequencing took place on an Illumina HiSeq 2500. A second PCR of 7 to 11 cycles was performed with a sample-barcoded 5' primer and a J-beta primer mix. TCRdb handled the public reads itself, with Q25 trimming in fastp and clone calling in MiXCR, and kept productive beta chains. Each entry merges the rows of one CDR3 protein and shows their most common DNA and genes. This sample is represented by about 380,000 distinct CDR3 sequences; about half of them were singletons. About 54% of the sample rests with the top ten. The sequencing input was blood. Receptors originate from a man in his sixties in good health.

This chain links TRBV2 with TRBJ1-2; D might be TRBD1 (6 bases). Between the trimmed V and J ends, which lost 6 bases and 4 bases, there was a span of 12 bases. This CDR3 comprises 13 residues. The germline V gene encodes CDR1 SNHLY and CDR2 FYNNEI. CDR3 DNA sequence: TGTGCCAGCAGCGGGACAAGGGGCTATGGCTACACCTTC. Amino acid sequence: CASSGTRGYGYTF.

This clonotype came up many times. The gene calls are TRBV4-2 and TRBJ2-3, with D possibly being TRBD1 or TRBD2 (5 bases each). V was trimmed by 8 bases and J by 5 bases, leaving 14 bases between them. The germline V gene has CDR1 LGHNA and CDR2 YNFKEQ. The CDR3 loop spans 13 amino acids. The CDR3 DNA reads TGTGCCAGCGGGGGTAGGCGGAGAGATACGCAGTATTTT. Its protein product is CASGGRRRDTQYF.

This clonotype has just a few counts. The J gene is TRBJ2-3, the V gene TRBV20-1, with unresolved D. This CDR3 region has 14 residues. Trimming stripped 4 bases from V and 5 bases from J, with 16 bases between. CDR1 DFQATT and CDR2 SNEGSKA come from the germline V gene (reference sequence). The CDR3 region has the DNA TGCAGTGCTATTGCGGCAGTTCAACTAGATACGCAGTATTTT. Translation gives CSAIAAVQLDTQYF.

The V call is TRBV28, the J call TRBJ2-7; 8 positions match TRBD2. V shed 5 bases, J shed 5 bases, and the junction held 11 bases outside the gene matches. Germline V gene lookup returns CDR1 MDHEN and CDR2 SYDVKM. The CDR3 spans 15 residues. CDR3 sequence: CASSPQREWSHEQYF. The DNA for the CDR3 is TGTGCCAGCAGTCCCCAGCGGGAGTGGTCCCACGAGCAGTACTTC.

The chain uses TRBV29-1 and TRBJ2-7; 7 positions match TRBD1. There are 13 residues in the CDR3. V trimming: 6 bases; J trimming: 7 bases; junction bases outside the gene matches: 12. The V gene's germline CDR1 is SQVTM and CDR2 ANQGSEA. The CDR3 nucleotides read TGCAGCGTGGAGGACAGGCCCGAGGGGGAGCAGTACTTC. Protein: CSVEDRPEGEQYF.

This clonotype came up once. The rearrangement links TRBV29-1 to TRBJ2-1; D might be TRBD2 (6 bases). Germline CDR1 and CDR2: SQVTM and ANQGSEA. Trimming shortened V by 4 bases and J by 0 bases, and 7 bases separated the two germline ends. CDR3 length equals 13 residues. The CDR3 DNA reads TGCAGCGTTGGACTAGTCTCCTACAATGAGCAGTTCTTC. This codes for CSVGLVSYNEQFF.

The chain employs TRBV30 and TRBJ2-1, with 14 positions matching TRBD2. The J segment lost 8 bases and the V segment lost 6 bases, leaving 9 bases of the junction unmatched. There are 15 residues in the CDR3. The V gene's germline CDR1 is GTSNPN and CDR2 SVGIG (reference sequence). In nucleotides, the CDR3 is TGTGCCTGCCGGGGGACTAGCGGGAGAAGGGATGAGCAGTTCTTC. This gives the protein CACRGTSGRRDEQFF.

This clonotype turned up a few times. The chain is built from TRBV6-5 and TRBJ2-7; TRBD1 agrees at 9 bases. V lost 2 bases to trimming and J lost 4 bases; unmatched junction nucleotides: 3. Germline V lookup: CDR1 MNHEY, CDR2 SVGAGI. The CDR3 contains 14 residues. DNA for the CDR3: TGTGCCAGCAGTTACGGGACAGGGTTGTACGAGCAGTACTTC. This sequence encodes CASSYGTGLYEQYF.

The chain is built from TRBV7-2 and TRBJ2-1; TRBD2 is a possible D gene (5 bases). Judging by the DNA end, TRBJ2-7 fits better; the J call may be wrong. The CDR3 loop spans 14 amino acids. Germline V lookup: CDR1 SGHTA, CDR2 FQGNSA. The CDR3 loop is CASSLGQRIHEQYF. The CDR3 coding sequence is TGTGCCAGCAGCTTAGGGCAGCGGATACATGAGCAGTACTTC.

The CDR3: CASSQDGLAGYNEQFF. As DNA, the CDR3 is TGCGCCAGCAGCCAAGATGGCCTAGCGGGGTACAATGAGCAGTTCTTC. This chain uses TRBV4-3 with TRBJ2-1, with 9 bases matching TRBD2. The V gene end was trimmed by 0 bases and the J gene end by 4 bases; junction bases not matched to a gene: 4. The CDR3 sequence is 16 residues long. Germline V gene data show CDR1 as LGHNA and CDR2 as YSLEER.

J is TRBJ1-2 and V is TRBV20-1, with D uncertain. V dropped 1 base and J dropped 6 bases, with 18 bases sitting between them. Per the germline V gene, CDR1 is DFQATT and CDR2 is SNEGSKA (reference sequence). The CDR3 is 15 residues long. The CDR3: CSARGLGWVMDGYTF. The CDR3 nucleotides are TGCAGTGCTAGAGGGTTGGGGTGGGTAATGGATGGCTACACCTTC.

The chain employs TRBV4-2 and TRBJ2-7, with a tentative D call TRBD2 (8 bases). There are 20 residues in the CDR3. Deletions cut 4 bases from V and 2 bases from J, with 30 bases between. Germline V lookup: CDR1 LGHNA, CDR2 YNFKEQ. CDR3 sequence reads: CASSRRQGFAGGKAAYEQYF. Written as DNA, the CDR3 is TGTGCCAGCAGCCGCCGACAGGGTTTCGCGGGAGGAAAAGCGGCCTACGAGCAGTACTTC.

This chain uses TRBV12-3 or TRBV12-4 with TRBJ1-5; 11 bases fit TRBD1. Unmatched junction bases numbered 3, after V lost 7 bases and J lost 4 bases. The CDR3 consists of 14 residues. The CDR3 protein is CASTRDRGNQPQHF. The CDR3 nucleotides read TGTGCCAGCACTCGGGACAGGGGGAATCAGCCCCAGCATTTT.

This clonotype was detected a few times. V is TRBV7-9 and J is TRBJ2-3; TRBD2 is a possible D gene (6 bases). Germline CDR1 and CDR2: SEHNR and FQNEAQ (reference sequence). The CDR3 length is 15 residues. Trimming cost V 8 bases and J 3 bases, with 18 bases left between them. Written as DNA, the CDR3 is TGTGCCAGCGGACCTTTGGGACTGAGAACAGATACGCAGTATTTT. Amino acids: CASGPLGLRTDTQYF.

The CDR3 DNA follows: TGTGCCATCAGTGAGTTATCGAACACTGAAGCTTTCTTT. It translates to CAISELSNTEAFF. The rearrangement links TRBV10-3 to TRBJ1-1; D gene unclear. The CDR3 totals 13 residues. Deletions cut 1 base from V and 1 base from J, with 4 bases between. From germline, CDR1 is ENHRY and CDR2 SYGVKD.

This clonotype was found many times. The V and J genes are TRBV29-1 and TRBJ2-3; maybe TRBD1 (5 bases). Germline assignment: CDR1 SQVTM and CDR2 ANQGSEA. The CDR3 has 12 residues. The V end was cut by 7 bases, the J end by 2 bases, with 10 bases between. The CDR3 here is CSAPDNTDTQYF. In DNA form, the CDR3 reads TGCAGCGCCCCGGACAACACAGATACGCAGTATTTT.

This clonotype was seen a handful of times. This chain joins TRBV6-6 and TRBJ2-5; 8 bases align to TRBD2. The CDR3 contains 14 residues. The V gene's germline CDR1 is MNHNY and CDR2 SVGAGI (reference sequence). Trimming removed 8 bases from V and 1 base from J; junction bases left unmatched: 6. The DNA for the CDR3 is TGTGCCAGCGGACGGGGGGGCGGCCAAGAGACCCAGTACTTC. This translates into CASGRGGGQETQYF.

This clonotype has a handful of counts. One junction end disagrees with the germline gene, perhaps due to a read error. V usage is TRBV3-1 and J usage is TRBJ2-1, with 11 bases matching TRBD2. This CDR3 spans 11 amino acids. Per germline, CDR1 LGHDT and CDR2 YNNKEL (reference sequence). Here the CDR3 reads CASSQGTSGFF. In DNA form, the CDR3 reads TGTGCCAGCAGTCAAGGGACTAGCGGGTTCTTC.

The chain has TRBV20-1 and TRBJ2-5; D perhaps matches TRBD2 (5 bases). V was pared by 3 bases and J by 2 bases, with 13 bases between. Germline CDR1 and CDR2: DFQATT and SNEGSKA (reference sequence). The CDR3 length is 14 residues. Here the CDR3 DNA reads TGCAGTGCTAGCCCACACGGGGTTCAAGAGACCCAGTACTTC. Amino acids: CSASPHGVQETQYF.

This clonotype was recorded at least ten times. V and J are TRBV7-2 and TRBJ1-2; D not certain. CDR1 is SGHTA, CDR2 FQGNSA, per germline. This CDR3 contains 15 residues. V was pared by 1 base and J by 5 bases, with 14 bases between. The CDR3 protein is CASSLGPRQKYGYTF. The CDR3 DNA is TGTGCCAGCAGCTTAGGACCGAGGCAGAAATATGGCTACACCTTC.

This clonotype has more than one count but fewer than ten. The chain carries TRBV7-2 and TRBJ2-4; 7 bases map to TRBD1. The V gene's germline CDR1 is SGHTA and CDR2 FQGNSA. The CDR3 consists of 14 residues. V was pared by 5 bases and J by 8 bases, with 9 bases of the junction left unmatched. The CDR3 DNA follows: TGTGCCAGCAGCATAACAGGGGAGTTATACATTCAGTACTTC. It yields the protein CASSITGELYIQYF.

Here the CDR3 reads CSARGDSEAFF. Here the CDR3 DNA reads TGCAGTGCTCGGGGGGATAGTGAAGCTTTCTTT. This chain connects TRBV20-1 to TRBJ1-1; the D gene is possibly TRBD1 (5 bases). The CDR3 spans 11 residues. The germline V and J ends were trimmed by 5 bases and 7 bases, with 11 bases remaining between them. The germline gives CDR1 DFQATT, CDR2 SNEGSKA (reference sequence).

The CDR3 loop reads CASTKDGNSPLHF. CDR3 sequence (DNA): TGTGCCAGCACCAAGGACGGTAATTCACCCCTCCACTTT. This rearrangement joins TRBV6-2 or TRBV6-3 to TRBJ1-6; no definite D call. Germline CDR1 and CDR2: MNHEY and SVGEGT. The CDR3 extends over 13 amino acids. V was pared by 7 bases and J by 6 bases, with 10 bases between.

The chain has TRBV5-1 and TRBJ2-4; 7 bases are a match to TRBD2. J was trimmed by 8 bases and V by 4 bases; bases with no gene match: 15. CDR3 length: 16 amino acids. CDR1 and CDR2 (germline): SGHRS, YFSETQ. The chain's CDR3 is CASSLQGDFGGDIQYF. Here the CDR3 DNA reads TGCGCCAGCAGCCTACAAGGGGATTTTGGGGGGGACATTCAGTACTTC.

This chain links TRBV6-5 with TRBJ1-2; D may be TRBD1 (5 bases). CDR1 is MNHEY, CDR2 SVGAGI, per germline. The CDR3 is 15 residues long. Trimming left V 5 bases short and J 6 bases short, with 19 bases between. The CDR3 protein is CASSAQGQPLHGYTF. The CDR3 bases are TGTGCCAGCAGTGCCCAGGGTCAACCCCTCCATGGCTACACCTTC.

The CDR3 here is CASSSDRGRLTEAFF. The CDR3 bases are TGTGCCAGCAGCTCCGACAGGGGGCGCTTAACTGAAGCTTTCTTT. This sequence joins TRBV7-2 and TRBJ1-1, with 10 bases identical to TRBD1. CDR3 length: 15 amino acids. Per germline, CDR1 SGHTA and CDR2 FQGNSA. V shed 4 bases and J 5 bases; nucleotides not matched to a gene: 7.

This clonotype was seen only a few times. The genes are TRBV7-2 and TRBJ2-7, with D tentatively TRBD1 (6 bases). Trimming left V 3 bases short and J 5 bases short, with 14 bases between. The length of the CDR3 is 14 residues. CDR1 and CDR2 from the germline V gene are SGHTA and FQGNSA. This CDR3 reads CASSLLRAGDEQYF. CDR3 coding DNA: TGTGCCAGCAGCTTGCTTCGGGCAGGGGACGAGCAGTACTTC. Variable domain in full (rest from reference TRBV7-2 and TRBJ2-7): GAGVSQSPSNKVTEKGKDVELRCDPISGHTALYWYRQSLGQGLEFLIYFQGNSAPDKSGLPSDRFSAERTGGSVSTLTIQRTQQEDSAVYLCASSLLRAGDEQYFGPGTRLTVT.

This chain uses TRBV29-1 with TRBJ2-5; D not resolved. The CDR3 sequence is 12 residues long. Germline values: CDR1 SQVTM, CDR2 ANQGSEA. Trimming removed 2 bases from V and 3 bases from J, with 7 bases in between. The CDR3 loop reads CSVEYIKETQYF. CDR3 nucleotides: TGCAGCGTTGAATACATAAAAGAGACCCAGTACTTC.

The J gene is TRBJ2-7, the V gene TRBV28; 7 nucleotides line up with TRBD2. This CDR3 has 14 residues. Germline-derived CDR1 and CDR2 are MDHEN and SYDVKM. The trim removed 6 bases at V and 0 bases at J, leaving 5 bases unmatched. CDR3 in DNA: TGTGCCAGCAGACCTGGCGGGAGCTCCTACGAGCAGTACTTC. Protein: CASRPGGSSYEQYF.